The sequence of this T cell receptor (beta chain) was determined in a study of early T cells in non-severe SARS-CoV-2 infection (dated by TCRdb to about 2021). Some background on the complete study: Because TCR sequencing was done on bulk RNA from unsorted whole blood, the alpha and beta chains could not be paired. Beyond this particular receptor, the publication reports: VDJdb matching was skewed toward anti-spike CD8 responses and likely underestimated virus-specific expansions, missing private and CD4 specificities.

A word on this clonotype: Its antigen remains undetermined. No clone much larger than this one lies a single base away; base qualities are absent.

Inclusive of the bounding cysteine and phenylalanine, the CDR3 is 16 residues long. CDR3 DNA is the only sequence kept; it has 48 bases, read in frame from the first base. Looking up the germline V gene yields CDR1 SGHAT and CDR2 FQNNGV. For this chain, trimming is 4 bases at the V end and 7 bases at the J end, and the number of junction bases without a gene match is 12. Libraries were made using 5' RACE. For sequencing, a NextSeq 500 was employed. The TCR library protocol attached unique molecular identifiers to individual cDNA molecules to correct for sequencing error and PCR bias. TCR alpha and beta chains were both sequenced, and the abundances of alpha and beta sequences in each sample were closely correlated with each other. Per the original workflow: Decombinator V4 was used to annotate TCR sequences for V gene, J gene and CDR3. TCRs were defined as expanded if a significant change between any two time points was detected under a Poisson model with p below 0.0001. TCR abundances were normalised to the total number of TCRs sequenced per sample and expressed as counts per million. TRAV1-2 paired with TRAJ12, TRAJ20 or TRAJ33 defined MAIT TCRs, while TRAV10 paired with TRAJ18 defined iNKT TCRs. VDJdb, accessed on 1 November 2021, was searched for TCRs annotated for CMV, EBV and SARS-CoV-2, and TCRs annotated for more than one antigen were excluded. TCRdb handled the public reads itself, with Q25 trimming in fastp and clone calling in MiXCR, and kept productive beta chains. Every distinct CDR3 protein forms one entry, paired with its most common genes and DNA. The V and J calls follow TCRdb's processing rather than the paper's. For this sample the table gives over 85,000 distinct CDR3 sequences, of which about 12% were detected only once. Over 5% of the sample is taken by the ten largest.

A case-control design nested within a healthcare worker cohort in London, UK, was used, with weekly nasopharyngeal swab PCR tests and blood sampling performed. Between 23 and 31 March 2020, the week of the UK lockdown, healthcare workers were enrolled and then followed up weekly for as long as 16 weeks. The TCR comes from an adult who was a healthcare worker with PCR-confirmed SARS-CoV-2 infection or an uninfected control (not recorded which). Sequencing was carried out using whole blood. The chain joins TRBV11-2 to TRBJ2-3; TRBD1 agrees with 9 junctional bases. The DNA sequence is as follows: TGTGCCAGCAGCTCCGAACCGGGACAGGGTGAATATACGCAGTATTTT. Its translation is CASSSEPGQGEYTQYF.